This T cell receptor (beta chain) was recovered during a study of blood T cell repertoires in COVID-19. Sequencing used immunoSEQ multiplex PCR; TCRdb keeps in-frame clones, though not all of them. The sample has about 250,000 clones, 82% seen once. From germline, CDR1 is SQVTM and CDR2 ANQGSEA. The CDR3 has 13 amino acids. Trimming removed 7 bases from V and 7 bases from J; junction bases left unmatched: 10. The V and J genes are TRBV29-1 and TRBJ2-7; 10 bases line up with TRBD1. The source of this sequence is a woman between 70 and 85 years old with acute or convalescent COVID-19. Material for sequencing was peripheral blood. In DNA, the CDR3 is TGCAGCGCCCAAGGGACAGGGGAGGGAGAGCAGTACTTC. Protein: CSAQGTGEGEQYF.